This T cell receptor (beta chain) was sequenced during a study of shared clonotypes between healthy human individuals. The wider study: Two women and a few men aged 18 to 49 served as donors.

The germline V gene encodes CDR1 SGHVS and CDR2 FQNEAQ. Between the trimmed V and J ends, which lost 2 bases and 3 bases, there was a span of 14 bases. The CDR3 loop spans 15 amino acids. Study-wide results and caveats: Estimated richness was generally greater in naive than memory subsets.

As for this clone: What it binds is unknown.

The table came from immunoSEQ multiplex PCR; TCRdb's copy has only in-frame clones and leaves some out. The table has around 2.1 million clones, approximately 95% seen once. Donation came from healthy HIV-negative adults that had no recent acute infections or vaccinations. The CD4+ fraction was divided into a CD45RA+ naive subset and a CD45RA-negative memory subset. V gene TRBV7-8 combines with J gene TRBJ2-7, with D uncertain. The origin of this receptor is a young man in good health. Specimen: naive CD4+ T cells sorted from blood. The subset: CD45RA+ positively selected. This chain's CDR3 is CASSLSTVGVYEQYF. The CDR3, as DNA: TGTGCCAGCAGCTTATCCACTGTAGGCGTCTACGAGCAGTACTTC.